Below are 27 T cell receptor beta chains sequenced from a single sample in a study of shared T cell receptors in the human thymus. Profiling relied on immunoSEQ multiplex PCR, and the TCRdb table lists in-frame clones only, not all of them. The sample lists more than 550,000 clones, more than 75% seen once, with about 0.0094% in the top ten. These data are also associated with another study on human thymus T cells.

Sequencing input: thymocytes. These TCRs come from a boy younger than two with a congenital heart defect.

This clone was seen a handful of times. The V gene is TRBV27, the J gene TRBJ1-1; tentatively, D is TRBD1 (6 bases). Germline loops: CDR1 MNHEY, CDR2 SMNVEV (reference sequence). The CDR3 has 15 amino acids. V was clipped by 2 bases and J by 1 base, with 11 bases between them. The DNA of the CDR3 is TGTGCCAGCAGTTTAGGGGAGGGGGGGAACACTGAAGCTTTCTTT. This sequence encodes CASSLGEGGNTEAFF.

V usage is TRBV7-9 and J usage is TRBJ1-2; maybe TRBD1 (5 bases). The CDR3 is 16 residues long. The germline V gene encodes CDR1 SEHNR and CDR2 FQNEAQ (reference sequence). V was pared by 5 bases and J by 6 bases, with 22 bases between. DNA of the CDR3: TGTGCCAGCAGCCTAAAGTGGGGGGACCGGGTTGATGGCTACACCTTC. It codes for CASSLKWGDRVDGYTF.

V is TRBV5-1 and J is TRBJ1-2; D may be TRBD1 (5 bases). Trimming shortened V by 2 bases and J by 6 bases, and 26 bases separated the two germline ends. The CDR3 is 18 amino acids. CDR1 and CDR2 from the germline V gene are SGHRS and YFSETQ. The CDR3 region has the DNA TGCGCCAGCAGCTTATTGGGGGGGGACGAAGCCGGGATGGATGGCTACACCTTC. Amino acids: CASSLLGGDEAGMDGYTF.

The chain recombines TRBV2 with TRBJ2-7, with 9 bases lining up with TRBD2. The CDR3 is 14 residues long. V shed 8 bases, J shed 4 bases, and the junction held 9 bases outside the gene matches. CDR1 and CDR2 from the germline V gene are SNHLY and FYNNEI. The CDR3 sequence: CASDGAGGPYEQYF. The CDR3 DNA follows: TGTGCCAGCGACGGGGCGGGGGGGCCATACGAGCAGTACTTC.

The gene calls are TRBV19 and TRBJ1-2; D is possibly TRBD1 (6 bases). CDR1 and CDR2 (germline): LNHDA, SQIVND (reference sequence). The germline V and J ends were trimmed by 7 bases and 6 bases, with 18 bases remaining between them. The CDR3 runs to 14 residues. CDR3 in amino acids: CASITPGEVNGYTF. The CDR3 bases are TGTGCCAGTATTACGCCAGGGGAAGTAAATGGCTACACCTTC. The full variable domain, completed using reference TRBV19 and TRBJ1-2, is DGGITQSPKYLFRKEGQNVTLSCEQNLNHDAMYWYRQDPGQGLRLIYYSQIVNDFQKGDIAEGYSVSREKKESFPLTVTSAQKNPTAFYLCASITPGEVNGYTFGSGTRLTVV.

The rearrangement joins TRBV4-1 to TRBJ2-1; 12 bases align to TRBD1. CDR3 length: 20 amino acids. Per the germline V gene, CDR1 is MGHRA and CDR2 is YSYEKL. The V gene end was trimmed by 0 bases and the J gene end by 4 bases; junction bases not matched to a gene: 13. The CDR3 nucleotides read TGCGCCAGCAGCCAAGACAAGTGGGACAGGGGGCGCGTGGTATACAATGAGCAGTTCTTC. This codes for CASSQDKWDRGRVVYNEQFF.

The chain links TRBV5-4 to TRBJ2-3; 7 bases agree with TRBD1. V shed 0 bases, J shed 5 bases, and the junction held 12 bases outside the gene matches. Germline V lookup: CDR1 SGHNT, CDR2 YYREEE (reference sequence). The CDR3 covers 17 residues. CDR3 DNA sequence: TGTGCCAGCAGCTTGGATTCGGACAGGTCGTGGGAAGATACGCAGTATTTT. Residues: CASSLDSDRSWEDTQYF.

The chain joins TRBV30 to TRBJ1-3; D is ambiguous. V shed 0 bases and J shed 0 bases, with 9 bases lying between them. Per the germline V gene, CDR1 is GTSNPN and CDR2 is SVGIG (reference sequence). The CDR3 totals 15 residues. DNA for the CDR3: TGTGCCTGGAGTGTACGGGGAAACTCTGGAAACACCATATATTTT. The encoded protein is CAWSVRGNSGNTIYF.

The chain links TRBV5-1 to TRBJ2-3, with D hard to call. CDR1 is SGHRS, CDR2 YFSETQ, per germline. The CDR3 covers 16 residues. Between the trimmed V and J ends, which lost 6 bases and 2 bases, there was a span of 19 bases. The CDR3 region has the DNA TGCGCCAGCACCCTAACCCTCGCGCGGCCCACAGATACGCAGTATTTT. This translates into CASTLTLARPTDTQYF.

This clone was seen more than once but under ten times. The chain links TRBV5-8 to TRBJ1-4, with no clear D. Germline CDR1 and CDR2: SGHTS and YDEGEE. V was pared by 1 base and J by 8 bases, with 21 bases between. The length of the CDR3 is 17 residues. CDR3 residues: CASSLKRPLEDREKLFF. In DNA, the CDR3 is TGTGCCAGCAGCTTGAAAAGGCCCCTTGAGGATCGGGAAAAACTGTTTTTT.

This clone was observed a handful of times. This chain joins TRBV4-3 and TRBJ1-1; the D is unclear. This CDR3 is 12 amino acids long. Trimming pared 1 base from V and 3 bases from J, leaving 3 bases between. Germline V gene sequence: CDR1 LGHNA, CDR2 YSLEER. CDR3 bases: TGCGCCAGCAGCCAAGGAGACACTGAAGCTTTCTTT. It encodes CASSQGDTEAFF.

The gene calls are TRBV6-5 and TRBJ2-1; D unresolved. The germline V and J ends were trimmed by 9 bases and 0 bases, with 12 bases remaining between them. The germline CDR1 and CDR2 sequences are MNHEY and SVGAGI. The CDR3 totals 14 residues. The CDR3 sequence is CASKDLNSYNEQFF. The DNA for the CDR3 is TGTGCCAGTAAAGACTTGAACTCCTACAATGAGCAGTTCTTC.

The chain links TRBV27 to TRBJ1-1; 11 bases are a match to TRBD1. J lost 1 base, V lost 6 bases, and 13 bases had no gene match. Germline lookup yields CDR1 MNHEY and CDR2 SMNVEV (reference sequence). The CDR3 consists of 18 residues. CDR3 nucleotides: TGTGCCAGCAGCCAGGACAGGGGGCCGGCGGTGGCGAACACTGAAGCTTTCTTT. Amino acids: CASSQDRGPAVANTEAFF.

The chain links TRBV5-1 to TRBJ2-5, with 8 bases that match TRBD1. The CDR3 has 14 residues. The V gene end was trimmed by 2 bases and the J gene end by 4 bases; junction bases not matched to a gene: 4. The germline CDR1 and CDR2 sequences are SGHRS and YFSETQ. The CDR3 sequence: CASSLRDRRETQYF. The CDR3 nucleotides read TGCGCCAGCAGCTTAAGGGACAGGAGAGAGACCCAGTACTTC.

The CDR3 reads CASSQGTSGRGTQYF. In nucleotides, the CDR3 is TGCGCCAGCAGCCAAGGGACTAGCGGGAGAGGTACGCAGTATTTT. The gene calls are TRBV4-1 and TRBJ2-3; 13 bases fit TRBD2. CDR3 length equals 15 residues. V trimming: 1 base; J trimming: 8 bases; junction bases outside the gene matches: 3. Germline V gene data show CDR1 as MGHRA and CDR2 as YSYEKL.

The genes are TRBV28 and TRBJ2-7, with TRBD1 identical over 10 bases. J lost 7 bases, V lost 7 bases, and 10 bases had no gene match. The CDR3 is 14 residues long. Germline values: CDR1 MDHEN, CDR2 SYDVKM. This CDR3 is CASTPGQGIGEQYF. The CDR3 coding sequence is TGTGCCAGCACCCCGGGACAGGGGATTGGAGAGCAGTACTTC.

This chain uses TRBV30 with TRBJ2-3; tentative D call: TRBD1 (6 bases). Trimming left V 4 bases short and J 2 bases short, with 10 bases between. In germline, CDR1 is GTSNPN, CDR2 SVGIG (reference sequence). The CDR3 runs to 13 residues. Here the CDR3 reads CAWKYRDTDTQYF. The CDR3 DNA follows: TGTGCCTGGAAGTACAGGGACACAGATACGCAGTATTTT.

J is TRBJ2-3 and V is TRBV7-9; 13 bases agree with TRBD2. Germline V gene data show CDR1 as SEHNR and CDR2 as FQNEAQ (reference sequence). The CDR3 extends over 15 amino acids. In DNA form, the CDR3 reads TGTGCGGTTGACCCCGGACTAGCGGGAGTAGATACGCAGTATTTT. Translating gives CAVDPGLAGVDTQYF.

The chain has TRBV18 and TRBJ2-1; TRBD2 agrees at 16 bases. The germline V gene has CDR1 KGHSH and CDR2 LQKENI. V shed 5 bases and J 7 bases; nucleotides not matched to a gene: 14. The CDR3 has 19 residues. The CDR3 coding sequence is TGTGCCAGCTCATTTAAGACGGCCGGGACTAGCGGGAGGGCGAATGAGCAGTTCTTC. Its translation is CASSFKTAGTSGRANEQFF.

The chain couples TRBV7-6 to TRBJ2-5; TRBD1 aligns across 8 bases. Germline V lookup: CDR1 SGHVS, CDR2 FNYEAQ. Germline trimming cut 5 bases from V and 4 bases from J; bases unmatched to any gene: 9. The CDR3 loop spans 15 amino acids. The chain's CDR3 is CASSTLTGGLETQYF. The DNA of the CDR3 is TGTGCCAGCAGCACCTTAACAGGGGGATTAGAGACCCAGTACTTC. Full variable domain (rest looked up from reference TRBV7-6 and TRBJ2-5): GAGVSQSPRYKVTKRGQDVALRCDPISGHVSLYWYRQALGQGPEFLTYFNYEAQQDKSGLPNDRFSAERPEGSISTLTIQRTEQRDSAMYRCASSTLTGGLETQYFGPGTRLLVL.

The rearrangement links TRBV6-5 to TRBJ1-5, with D possibly matching TRBD1 (5 bases). CDR3 length: 15 residues. Trimming left V 5 bases short and J 3 bases short, with 14 bases between. Germline lookup yields CDR1 MNHEY and CDR2 SVGAGI. For the CDR3, the DNA is TGTGCCAGCAGTGTGAGTAGGGGCGTCAATCAGCCCCAGCATTTT. Protein: CASSVSRGVNQPQHF.

This clone was detected a few times. The V call is TRBV29-1, the J call TRBJ2-3; D is unresolved. Trimming cost V 0 bases and J 4 bases, with 14 bases left between them. Germline CDR1 reads SQVTM; CDR2 reads ANQGSEA. CDR3 length: 15 residues. This chain's CDR3 is CSVEDLTRKADTQYF. CDR3 nucleotide sequence: TGCAGCGTTGAAGATCTTACCAGGAAGGCAGATACGCAGTATTTT.

A few counts support this clone. The chain has TRBV7-2 and TRBJ2-3; 9 bases align to TRBD1. Germline assignment: CDR1 SGHTA and CDR2 FQGNSA. This CDR3 has 16 amino acids. J lost 4 bases, V lost 4 bases, and 9 bases had no gene match. In DNA, the CDR3 is TGTGCCAGCAGCTCTTTGGGACAGGGCTTCCCAGATACGCAGTATTTT. Residues: CASSSLGQGFPDTQYF.

The CDR3 reads CASSLVRRGFCYEQYF. In nucleotides, the CDR3 is TGTGCCAGCAGCTTAGTCAGGCGGGGCTTTTGCTACGAGCAGTACTTC. V and J are TRBV7-9 and TRBJ2-7, with D maybe TRBD2 (6 bases). Per the germline V gene, CDR1 is SEHNR and CDR2 is FQNEAQ (reference sequence). Trimming cost V 1 base and J 3 bases, with 16 bases left between them. The CDR3 extends over 16 amino acids.

The chain employs TRBV19 and TRBJ1-1, with D tentatively TRBD1 (6 bases). The CDR3 contains 17 residues. CDR1 and CDR2 (germline): LNHDA, SQIVND (reference sequence). With 3 bases removed from V and 1 base from J, the gap between germline ends came to 18 bases. The CDR3 reads CASSIWTAKDGNTEAFF. The CDR3 DNA reads TGTGCCAGTAGTATCTGGACAGCCAAGGATGGGAACACTGAAGCTTTCTTT.

V and J are TRBV29-1 and TRBJ2-4, with D perhaps TRBD1 (6 bases). Germline V gives CDR1 SQVTM, CDR2 ANQGSEA. With 7 bases removed from V and 5 bases from J, the gap between germline ends came to 12 bases. The CDR3 spans 12 residues. CDR3 amino acids: CSAGQSQNIQYF. As DNA, the CDR3 is TGCAGCGCTGGACAGAGCCAAAACATTCAGTACTTC.

The CDR3: CASSLLGQGFPYEQYF. The CDR3 DNA sequence: TGTGCCAGCAGCTTATTGGGACAGGGGTTTCCCTACGAGCAGTACTTC. The chain couples TRBV7-9 to TRBJ2-7, with 10 bases aligning to TRBD1. CDR1 is SEHNR and CDR2 is FQNEAQ in the germline V gene (reference sequence). The V segment lost 2 bases and the J segment 2 bases; nucleotides outside the gene matches: 6. This CDR3 has 16 residues.